This TCR beta chain derives from a study of control samples from healthy donors and cancer patients. V gave up 4 bases and J gave up 8 bases, with 18 bases separating them. Germline CDR1 and CDR2: MGHDK and SYGVNS. The CDR3 is 15 residues long. Produced via immunoSEQ multiplex PCR; TCRdb's table is partial and in-frame only. The table includes 96,000 or so clones, 85% to 95% detected once. The rearrangement uses TRBV25-1 and TRBJ2-1; a weak D match, TRBD2 (5 bases). The sequencing input was blood. This receptor was obtained from a man between 18 and 29 years old in good health. The CDR3 region is CASSVDRKAGDEQFF. As DNA, the CDR3 is TGTGCCAGCAGTGTTGACCGCAAGGCGGGCGATGAGCAGTTCTTC.